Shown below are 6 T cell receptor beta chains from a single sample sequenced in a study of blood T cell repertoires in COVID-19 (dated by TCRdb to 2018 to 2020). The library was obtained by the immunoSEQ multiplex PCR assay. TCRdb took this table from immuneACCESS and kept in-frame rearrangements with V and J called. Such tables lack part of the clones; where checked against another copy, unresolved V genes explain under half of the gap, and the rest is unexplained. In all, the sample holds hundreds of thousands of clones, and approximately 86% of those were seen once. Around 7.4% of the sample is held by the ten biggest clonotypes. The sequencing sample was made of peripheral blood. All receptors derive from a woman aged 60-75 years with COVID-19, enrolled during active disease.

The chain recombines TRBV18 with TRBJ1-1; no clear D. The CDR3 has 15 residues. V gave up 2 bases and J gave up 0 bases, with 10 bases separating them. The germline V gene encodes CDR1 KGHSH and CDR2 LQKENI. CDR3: CASSPATGMNTEAFF. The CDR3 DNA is TGTGCCAGCTCACCAGCTACGGGGATGAACACTGAAGCTTTCTTT.

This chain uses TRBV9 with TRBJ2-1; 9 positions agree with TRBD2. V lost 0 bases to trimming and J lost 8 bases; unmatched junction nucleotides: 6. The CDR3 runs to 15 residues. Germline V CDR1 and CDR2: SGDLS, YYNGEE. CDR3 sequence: CASSVVGGGADEQFF. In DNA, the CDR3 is TGTGCCAGCAGCGTAGTTGGCGGGGGGGCTGATGAGCAGTTCTTC.

CDR3 bases: TGTGCCAGCAGCGGTACTGGGACAGTCTATGGCTACACCTTC. It is translated as CASSGTGTVYGYTF. The chain combines TRBV27 with TRBJ1-2, with 7 bases identical to TRBD1. The CDR3 covers 14 residues. The germline gives CDR1 MNHEY, CDR2 SMNVEV (reference sequence). The junction had 8 bases not matched to a gene; V was cut back by 6 bases and J by 4 bases.

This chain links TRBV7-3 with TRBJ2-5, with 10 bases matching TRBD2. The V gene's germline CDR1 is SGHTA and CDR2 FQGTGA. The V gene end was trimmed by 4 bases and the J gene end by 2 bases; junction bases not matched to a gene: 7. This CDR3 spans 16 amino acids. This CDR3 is CASSSDLAGEQETQYF. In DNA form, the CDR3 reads TGTGCCAGCAGCTCAGACCTAGCGGGGGAGCAAGAGACCCAGTACTTC. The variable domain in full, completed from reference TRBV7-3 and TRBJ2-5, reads GAGVSQTPSNKVTEKGKYVELRCDPISGHTALYWYRQSLGQGPEFLIYFQGTGAADDSGLPNDRFFAVRPEGSVSTLKIQRTERGDSAVYLCASSSDLAGEQETQYFGPGTRLLVL.

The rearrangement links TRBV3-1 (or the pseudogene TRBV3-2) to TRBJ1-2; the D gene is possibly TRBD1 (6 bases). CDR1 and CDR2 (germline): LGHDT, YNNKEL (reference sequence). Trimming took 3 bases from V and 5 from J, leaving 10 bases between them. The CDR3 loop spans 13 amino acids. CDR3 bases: TGTGCCAGCAGCCAGGCAGGGGTGTATGGCTACACCTTC. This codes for CASSQAGVYGYTF.

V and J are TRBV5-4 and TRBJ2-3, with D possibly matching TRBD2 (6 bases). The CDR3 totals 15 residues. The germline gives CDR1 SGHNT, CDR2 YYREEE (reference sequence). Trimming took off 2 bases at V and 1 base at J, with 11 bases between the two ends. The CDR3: CASSFTEGRTDTQYF. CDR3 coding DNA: TGTGCCAGCAGCTTCACGGAGGGGCGCACAGATACGCAGTATTTT.